This TCR beta chain was captured by sequencing in a study of blood T cell repertoires in COVID-19. The data were produced by immunoSEQ multiplex PCR, yet TCRdb's version contains in-frame clones alone and is incomplete. This table has 200,000 to 250,000 clones, around 84% appearing once. Germline V gene lookup returns CDR1 SGHTA and CDR2 FQGNSA. The CDR3 covers 14 residues. V lost 5 bases and J 0 bases, leaving 10 bases between the germline ends. The chain carries TRBV7-2 and TRBJ1-2; no definite D call. What was sequenced was peripheral blood. The receptor was isolated from an older woman who had recovered from COVID-19. The CDR3 sequence: CASSPNQANYGYTF. The CDR3 bases are TGTGCCAGCAGCCCGAACCAGGCTAACTATGGCTACACCTTC.